This entry lists 26 T cell receptor beta chains sequenced from one sample in a study of beta chain features in type 1 diabetes. The study reverse transcribed the entire isolated RNA, so it sequenced expressed TCRB transcripts. TCRdb keeps only in-frame clones here, not all; method: immunoSEQ multiplex PCR. The sample gives over 120,000 clones, 9.2% of which show up once; roughly 0.7% is in the top ten. Input material: central memory CD4+ T cells from blood. The receptors derive from a man aged 18 to 30 in good health.

This clone was picked up many times. Within the sample, other DNA sequences also encode this same CDR3. The genes are TRBV7-2 and TRBJ1-4; weak D call: TRBD1 (6 bases). Trimming removed 1 base from V and 5 bases from J, with 8 bases in between. This CDR3 has 14 amino acids. Germline CDR1 SGHTA, CDR2 FQGNSA. CDR3 in amino acids: CASSLGTANEKLFF. Written as DNA, the CDR3 is TGTGCCAGCAGCTTAGGGACAGCGAATGAAAAACTGTTTTTT.

The chain employs TRBV10-3 and TRBJ2-3; D may be TRBD1 (6 bases). The CDR3 contains 15 residues. Between the trimmed V and J ends, which lost 2 bases and 2 bases, there was a span of 11 bases. Per the germline V gene, CDR1 is ENHRY and CDR2 is SYGVKD. As DNA, the CDR3 is TGTGCCATCAGTGAGACCGGACAGCCCACAGATACGCAGTATTTT. Amino acids: CAISETGQPTDTQYF.

The genes are TRBV6-5 and TRBJ2-1; 9 nucleotides line up with TRBD2. The CDR3 has 16 amino acids. V lost 1 base, J lost 4 bases, and 5 bases stayed unmatched. CDR1 is MNHEY, CDR2 SVGAGI, per germline. The CDR3 nucleotides read TGTGCCAGCAGTTACTATAGCGGGGGAGCGTACAATGAGCAGTTCTTC. Translating gives CASSYYSGGAYNEQFF.

This clone was observed a few times. This chain links TRBV6-5 with TRBJ1-5; 7 bases are a match to TRBD1. This CDR3 region has 13 residues. Trimming took 5 bases from V and 6 from J; bases not matched to a gene: 4. Germline CDR1 reads MNHEY; CDR2 reads SVGAGI. CDR3 amino acids: CASSNDRAQPQHF. For the CDR3, the DNA is TGTGCCAGCAGTAACGACAGGGCTCAGCCCCAGCATTTT.

The sample holds a few counts of this clone. Here the CDR3 DNA reads TGTGCCAGCACCGAAAGGCTTCTGGGGGGTTTCTTT. Residues: CASTERLLGGFF. The rearrangement uses TRBV5-4 and TRBJ1-1, with D maybe TRBD1 (5 bases). Germline values: CDR1 SGHNT, CDR2 YYREEE (reference sequence). This CDR3 spans 12 amino acids. Between the trimmed V and J ends, which lost 6 bases and 13 bases, there was a span of 19 bases.

The chain recombines TRBV18 with TRBJ2-5, with 9 bases matching TRBD2. Unmatched junction bases numbered 9, after V lost 3 bases and J lost 4 bases. The CDR3 runs to 16 residues. Looked up from germline, CDR1 is KGHSH and CDR2 is LQKENI. CDR3 region: CASSPNLAGGTETQYF. The CDR3 nucleotides are TGTGCCAGCTCACCGAATTTGGCGGGGGGGACAGAGACCCAGTACTTC.

This chain joins TRBV15 and TRBJ2-1; possibly TRBD2 for D (6 bases). Germline CDR1 is LNHNV and CDR2 is YYDKDF (reference sequence). This CDR3 is built from 15 residues. V lost 2 bases, J lost 7 bases, and 15 bases lay in between. DNA for the CDR3: TGTGCCACCAGCAGACCCGCGGTACTAGCTAATGAGCAGTTCTTC. It specifies CATSRPAVLANEQFF. The full variable domain, in which reference TRBV15 and TRBJ2-1 provide the parts outside the CDR3, is DAMVIQNPRYQVTQFGKPVTLSCSQTLNHNVMYWYQQKSSQAPKLLFHYYDKDFNNEADTPDNFQSRRPNTSFCFLDIRSPGLGDTAMYLCATSRPAVLANEQFFGPGTRLTVL.

A few counts support this clone. CDR3 nucleotide sequence: TGTGCCAGCAGCTTAGACTGGAGCTCTGGAAACACCATATATTTT. It codes for CASSLDWSSGNTIYF. The genes are TRBV5-6 and TRBJ1-3; D gene ambiguous. There are 15 residues in the CDR3. Germline CDR1 is SGHDT and CDR2 is YYEEEE. Trimming took 2 bases from V and 0 from J, leaving 9 bases between them.

This clone was detected only a few times. This sequence joins TRBV10-3 and TRBJ2-2; 10 bases map to TRBD2. CDR1 and CDR2 (germline): ENHRY, SYGVKD. After removal of 4 bases from V and 6 bases from J, the junction contained 8 bases not matched to a gene. There are 16 residues in the CDR3. The CDR3 loop is CAISVGTSAFAGELFF. The CDR3 DNA sequence: TGTGCCATCAGTGTGGGGACTAGCGCATTCGCCGGGGAGCTGTTTTTT.

As regards this clone: The junction does not match germline at one end; this may be a read error. CDR3 sequence: CASSTGADARF. DNA for the CDR3: TGTGCCAGCAGTACTGGGGCGGACGCCAGGTTC. The chain links TRBV6-5 to TRBJ2-7; TRBD1 is a possible D gene (5 bases). The length of the CDR3 is 11 residues. Germline V gene data show CDR1 as MNHEY and CDR2 as SVGAGI.

Ten or more counts support this clone. V is TRBV18 and J is TRBJ2-1; 10 bases align to TRBD2. V lost 8 bases and J lost 6; bases outside the gene matches: 7. This CDR3 is built from 14 residues. CDR1 KGHSH and CDR2 LQKENI come from the germline V gene. The CDR3 bases are TGTGCCAGCGGGGGGACTAGCGCCTCCAATGAGCAGTTCTTC. Amino acid sequence: CASGGTSASNEQFF.

The V call is TRBV4-3, the J call TRBJ2-2; 7 positions match TRBD2. CDR1 is LGHNA, CDR2 YSLEER, per germline. V shed 4 bases, J shed 1 base, and the junction held 6 bases outside the gene matches. The CDR3 extends over 16 amino acids. CDR3 sequence: CASSRLGLLNTGELFF. CDR3 bases: TGCGCCAGCAGCCGCTTGGGACTATTGAACACCGGGGAGCTGTTTTTT.

This clone has a handful of counts. The J gene is TRBJ1-2, the V gene TRBV6-4, with 7 bases identical to TRBD1. The CDR3 extends over 14 amino acids. Germline CDR1 and CDR2: MRHNA and SNTAGT. Trimming took 0 bases from V and 7 from J; bases not matched to a gene: 5. CDR3 amino acids: CASSDSQGRGGYTF. DNA of the CDR3: TGTGCCAGCAGTGACTCACAGGGGCGCGGTGGCTACACCTTC.

This chain joins TRBV28 and TRBJ2-7; D may be TRBD2 (5 bases). This CDR3 region has 14 residues. The V end lost 5 bases, the J end lost 4 bases, and 15 bases lay between the germline ends. Per the germline V gene, CDR1 is MDHEN and CDR2 is SYDVKM. CDR3 DNA: TGTGCCAGCAGTGGCGGGCAGGTCCAATACGAGCAGTACTTC. Encoded protein: CASSGGQVQYEQYF.

This rearrangement joins TRBV5-5 to TRBJ2-2; 7 nucleotides align to TRBD2. Germline CDR1 reads SGHKS; CDR2 reads YYEKEE (reference sequence). Trimming at V came to 7 bases and at J to 3 bases, leaving 9 bases not matched to a gene. The CDR3 is made up of 15 amino acids. The CDR3 DNA reads as TGTGCCAGCGGTCAGACCCGGGGGGACACCGGGGAGCTGTTTTTT. Its translation is CASGQTRGDTGELFF.

The chain employs TRBV28 and TRBJ1-5; TRBD1 matches 9 bases. The J segment lost 6 bases and the V segment lost 6 bases, leaving 6 bases of the junction unmatched. Germline-derived CDR1 and CDR2 are MDHEN and SYDVKM. CDR3 length: 14 amino acids. CDR3 amino acids: CASSGTGRSQPQHF. Here the CDR3 DNA reads TGTGCCAGCAGCGGGACAGGGAGGAGTCAGCCCCAGCATTTT.

This clone was detected a few times. In DNA, the CDR3 is TGTGCCAGTAGCAGGGGGACTAGCCGCCCTTTTGGTACGCAGTATTTT. This encodes CASSRGTSRPFGTQYF. The chain couples TRBV19 to TRBJ2-3, with 9 bases aligning to TRBD2. Germline trimming cut 6 bases from V and 8 bases from J; bases unmatched to any gene: 15. Germline assignment: CDR1 LNHDA and CDR2 SQIVND (reference sequence). The CDR3 length is 16 residues.

This clone was observed a few times. J is TRBJ2-5 and V is TRBV18; tentatively, D is TRBD1 (6 bases). Germline V gene data show CDR1 as KGHSH and CDR2 as LQKENI. V lost 3 bases and J lost 4, with 18 bases in between. The CDR3 is made up of 16 amino acids. The CDR3 loop is CASSPSIGGAGETQYF. The CDR3 nucleotides are TGTGCCAGCTCACCGTCAATTGGGGGCGCCGGAGAGACCCAGTACTTC.

The chain is built from TRBV2 and TRBJ1-4, with D possibly being TRBD1 (6 bases). The ends were cut back, 6 bases at V and 4 bases at J, with 9 bases in the middle. The CDR3 has 13 amino acids. Germline CDR1 SNHLY, CDR2 FYNNEI. The CDR3 loop reads CASSRDINEKLFF. The DNA for the CDR3 is TGTGCCAGCAGCAGGGACATTAATGAAAAACTGTTTTTT.

The chain has TRBV7-9 and TRBJ2-3, with TRBD1 matching over 9 bases. The CDR3 covers 17 residues. Germline V lookup: CDR1 SEHNR, CDR2 FQNEAQ (reference sequence). The J segment lost 3 bases and the V segment lost 1 base, leaving 8 bases of the junction unmatched. The CDR3 DNA sequence: TGTGCCAGCAGCTTAGATCTAGGGACAGGGAGGACAGATACGCAGTATTTT. It translates to CASSLDLGTGRTDTQYF.

This chain joins TRBV6-6 and TRBJ1-1; 9 nucleotides match TRBD1. Germline CDR1 and CDR2: MNHNY and SVGAGI (reference sequence). This CDR3 is built from 13 residues. V dropped 11 bases and J dropped 1; count of bases not matched to a gene: 5. CDR3: CAVRDRENTEAFF. CDR3 in DNA: TGTGCCGTCCGGGACAGGGAGAACACTGAAGCTTTCTTT.

V is TRBV9 and J is TRBJ2-1, with D maybe TRBD2 (5 bases). V was trimmed by 0 bases and J by 0 bases, leaving 13 bases between them. This CDR3 region has 17 residues. In germline, CDR1 is SGDLS, CDR2 YYNGEE. CDR3 coding DNA: TGTGCCAGCAGCGTAGCTCTGGGAGATCCCTCCTACAATGAGCAGTTCTTC. It is translated as CASSVALGDPSYNEQFF.

This clone was recorded a few times. This chain connects TRBV5-1 to TRBJ2-5; possible D gene TRBD1, 5 bases. With 1 base removed from V and 5 bases from J, the gap between germline ends came to 6 bases. Germline CDR1 SGHRS, CDR2 YFSETQ. The CDR3 loop spans 12 amino acids. The CDR3 nucleotides read TGCGCCAGCAGCTTGCAGGGTGAGACCCAGTACTTC. The encoded protein is CASSLQGETQYF.

The chain employs TRBV18 and TRBJ2-2; 12 bases are a match to TRBD2. Germline V gene lookup returns CDR1 KGHSH and CDR2 LQKENI. V lost 3 bases, J lost 6 bases, and 5 bases stayed unmatched. The length of the CDR3 is 16 residues. The CDR3 here is CASSPPSGGAAGELFF. The DNA for the CDR3 is TGTGCCAGCTCACCTCCTAGCGGGGGGGCCGCCGGGGAGCTGTTTTTT.

Many counts were recorded for this clone. The chain joins TRBV6-6 to TRBJ2-3; 7 bases map to TRBD1. Germline V gives CDR1 MNHNY, CDR2 SVGAGI (reference sequence). V trimming: 5 bases; J trimming: 6 bases; junction bases outside the gene matches: 8. CDR3 length: 14 residues. This CDR3 is CASSARQGVDTQYF. DNA of the CDR3: TGTGCCAGCAGTGCGAGACAGGGAGTGGATACGCAGTATTTT.

This clone was seen a handful of times. This chain uses TRBV25-1 with TRBJ1-4; D uncertain. The V end was cut by 3 bases, the J end by 0 bases, with 8 bases between. This CDR3 comprises 15 residues. Germline-derived CDR1 and CDR2 are MGHDK and SYGVNS. The CDR3 DNA sequence: TGTGCCAGCAGTGAGTCACTGGCAACTAATGAAAAACTGTTTTTT. This gives the protein CASSESLATNEKLFF.